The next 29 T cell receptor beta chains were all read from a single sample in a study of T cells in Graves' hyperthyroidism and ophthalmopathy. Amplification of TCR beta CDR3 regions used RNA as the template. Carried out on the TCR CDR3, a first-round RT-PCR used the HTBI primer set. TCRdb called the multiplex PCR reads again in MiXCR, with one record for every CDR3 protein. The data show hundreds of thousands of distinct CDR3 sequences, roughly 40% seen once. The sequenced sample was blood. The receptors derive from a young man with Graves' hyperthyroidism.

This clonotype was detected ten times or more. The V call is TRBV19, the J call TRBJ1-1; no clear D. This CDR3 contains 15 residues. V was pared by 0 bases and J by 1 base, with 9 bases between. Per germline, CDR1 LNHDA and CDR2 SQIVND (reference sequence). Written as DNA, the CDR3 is TGTGCCAGTAGTATAGATAACCAAAGGAACACTGAAGCTTTCTTT. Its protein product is CASSIDNQRNTEAFF.

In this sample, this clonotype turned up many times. The CDR3 loop is CASSPDRDDQPQHF. CDR3 nucleotides: TGTGCCAGCAGCCCGGACAGGGACGATCAGCCCCAGCATTTT. The chain links TRBV11-2 to TRBJ1-5, with TRBD1 identical over 8 bases. The V and J ends lost 5 bases and 5 bases, in that order; junction bases with no gene match: 5. The germline V gene encodes CDR1 SGHAT and CDR2 FQNNGV. The CDR3 length is 14 residues.

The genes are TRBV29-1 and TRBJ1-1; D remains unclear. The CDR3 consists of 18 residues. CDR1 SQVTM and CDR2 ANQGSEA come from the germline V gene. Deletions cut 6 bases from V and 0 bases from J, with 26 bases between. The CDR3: CSVGEQQPAFHVNTEAFF. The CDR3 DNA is TGCAGCGTCGGGGAACAGCAACCCGCCTTTCATGTGAACACTGAAGCTTTCTTT.

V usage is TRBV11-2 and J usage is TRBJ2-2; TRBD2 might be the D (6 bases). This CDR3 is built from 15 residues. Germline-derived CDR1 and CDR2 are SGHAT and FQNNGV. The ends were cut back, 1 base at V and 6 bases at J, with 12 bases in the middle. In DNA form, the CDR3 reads TGTGCCAGCAGCTTAGCGAATCCGGGGGCCGGGGAGCTGTTTTTT. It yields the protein CASSLANPGAGELFF. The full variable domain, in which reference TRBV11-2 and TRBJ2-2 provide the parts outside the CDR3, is EAGVAQSPRYKIIEKRQSVAFWCNPISGHATLYWYQQILGQGPKLLIQFQNNGVVDDSQLPKDRFSAERLKGVDSTLKIQPAKLEDSAVYLCASSLANPGAGELFFGEGSRLTVL.

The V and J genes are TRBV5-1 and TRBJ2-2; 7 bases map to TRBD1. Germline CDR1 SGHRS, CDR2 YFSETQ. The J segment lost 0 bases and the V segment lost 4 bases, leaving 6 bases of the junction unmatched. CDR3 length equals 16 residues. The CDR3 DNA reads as TGCGCCAGCAGCCGAACAGGGGATACGAACACCGGGGAGCTGTTTTTT. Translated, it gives CASSRTGDTNTGELFF.

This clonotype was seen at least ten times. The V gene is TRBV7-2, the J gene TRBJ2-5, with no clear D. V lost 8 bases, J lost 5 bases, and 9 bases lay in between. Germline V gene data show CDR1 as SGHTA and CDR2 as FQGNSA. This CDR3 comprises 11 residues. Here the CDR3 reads CASGVGETQYF. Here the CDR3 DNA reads TGTGCCAGCGGCGTGGGGGAGACCCAGTACTTC.

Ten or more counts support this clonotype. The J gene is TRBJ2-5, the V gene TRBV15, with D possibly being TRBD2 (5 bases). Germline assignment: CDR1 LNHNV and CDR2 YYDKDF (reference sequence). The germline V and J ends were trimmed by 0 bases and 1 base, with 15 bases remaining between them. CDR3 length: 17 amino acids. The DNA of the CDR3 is TGTGCCACCAGCAGAGATCTGTGGACTGGCAGCCAAGAGACCCAGTACTTC. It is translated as CATSRDLWTGSQETQYF.

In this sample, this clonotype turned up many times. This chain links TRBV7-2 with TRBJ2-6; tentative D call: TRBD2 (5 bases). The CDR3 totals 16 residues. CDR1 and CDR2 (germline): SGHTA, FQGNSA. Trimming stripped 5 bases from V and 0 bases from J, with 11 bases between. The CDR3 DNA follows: TGTGCCAGCAGCCGGAGGATCGGCTCTGGGGCCAACGTCCTGACTTTC. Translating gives CASSRRIGSGANVLTF. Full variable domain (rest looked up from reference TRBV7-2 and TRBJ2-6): GAGVSQSPSNKVTEKGKDVELRCDPISGHTALYWYRQSLGQGLEFLIYFQGNSAPDKSGLPSDRFSAERTGGSVSTLTIQRTQQEDSAVYLCASSRRIGSGANVLTFGAGSRLTVL.

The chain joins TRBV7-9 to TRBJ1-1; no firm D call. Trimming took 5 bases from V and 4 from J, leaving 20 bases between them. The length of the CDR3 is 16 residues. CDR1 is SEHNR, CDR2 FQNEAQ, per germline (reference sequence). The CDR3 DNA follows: TGTGCCAGCAGCCCCGGCCAGATGGGCTACGGCACTGAAGCTTTCTTT. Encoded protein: CASSPGQMGYGTEAFF.

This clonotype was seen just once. The CDR3 bases are TGTGCCAGCAGTGACCGGGGGGGTGAGCAGTTCTTC. Translated: CASSDRGGEQFF. The V call is TRBV7-9, the J call TRBJ2-1; 8 nucleotides match TRBD2. CDR3 length: 12 amino acids. V shed 6 bases and J 9 bases; nucleotides not matched to a gene: 4. The germline V gene has CDR1 SEHNR and CDR2 FQNEAQ (reference sequence).

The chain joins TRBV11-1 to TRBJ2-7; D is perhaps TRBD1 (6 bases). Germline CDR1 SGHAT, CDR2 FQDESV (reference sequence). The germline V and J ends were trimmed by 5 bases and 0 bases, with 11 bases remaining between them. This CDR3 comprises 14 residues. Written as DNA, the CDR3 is TGTGCCAGCAGCGCGGAACAGGGCTCCTACGAGCAGTACTTC. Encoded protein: CASSAEQGSYEQYF.

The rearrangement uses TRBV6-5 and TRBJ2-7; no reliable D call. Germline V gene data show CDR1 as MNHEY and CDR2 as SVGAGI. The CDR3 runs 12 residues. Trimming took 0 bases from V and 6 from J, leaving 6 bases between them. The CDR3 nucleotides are TGTGCCAGCAGTTACTCGAATCTCGAGCAGTACTTC. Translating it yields CASSYSNLEQYF.

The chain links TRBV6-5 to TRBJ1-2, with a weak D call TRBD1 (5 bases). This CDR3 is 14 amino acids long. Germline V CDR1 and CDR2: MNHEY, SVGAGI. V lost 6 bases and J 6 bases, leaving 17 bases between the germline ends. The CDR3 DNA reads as TGTGCCAGCAGAGGCCGGGGGGGGGGAAATGGCTACACCTTC. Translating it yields CASRGRGGGNGYTF.

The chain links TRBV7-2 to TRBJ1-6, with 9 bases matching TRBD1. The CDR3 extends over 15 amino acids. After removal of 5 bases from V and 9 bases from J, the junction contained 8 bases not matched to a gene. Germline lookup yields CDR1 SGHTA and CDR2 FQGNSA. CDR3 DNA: TGTGCCAGCAGCATGGGCGGGACAGGGAGTTCACCCCTCCACTTT. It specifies CASSMGGTGSSPLHF.

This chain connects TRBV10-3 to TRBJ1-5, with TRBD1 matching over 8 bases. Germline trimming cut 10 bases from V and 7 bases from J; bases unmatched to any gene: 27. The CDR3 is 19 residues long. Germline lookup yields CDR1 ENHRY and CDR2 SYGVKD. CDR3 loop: CASTYRNNRTGTLGQPQHF. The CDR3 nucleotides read TGTGCCAGCACATATCGAAACAACAGGACAGGGACCTTAGGCCAGCCCCAGCATTTT.

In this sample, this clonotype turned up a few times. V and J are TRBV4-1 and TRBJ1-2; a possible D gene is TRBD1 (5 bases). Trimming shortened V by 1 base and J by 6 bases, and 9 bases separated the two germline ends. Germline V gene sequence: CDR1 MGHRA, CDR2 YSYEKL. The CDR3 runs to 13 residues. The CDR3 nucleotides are TGCGCCAGCAGCCAAGTGGGAGGGGATGGCTACACCTTC. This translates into CASSQVGGDGYTF.

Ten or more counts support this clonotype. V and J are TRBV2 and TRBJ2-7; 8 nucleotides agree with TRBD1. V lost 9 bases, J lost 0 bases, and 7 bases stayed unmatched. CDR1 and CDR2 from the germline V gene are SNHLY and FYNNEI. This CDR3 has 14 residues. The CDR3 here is CARTGTGPSYEQYF. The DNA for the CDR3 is TGTGCCAGAACCGGGACAGGTCCCTCCTACGAGCAGTACTTC.

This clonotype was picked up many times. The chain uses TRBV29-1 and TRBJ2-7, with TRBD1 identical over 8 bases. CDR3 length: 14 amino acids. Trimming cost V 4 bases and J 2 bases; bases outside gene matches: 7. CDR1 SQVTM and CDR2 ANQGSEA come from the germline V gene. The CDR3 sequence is CSVGPRDRTYEQYF. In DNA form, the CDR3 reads TGCAGCGTTGGACCCCGGGACAGGACCTACGAGCAGTACTTC.

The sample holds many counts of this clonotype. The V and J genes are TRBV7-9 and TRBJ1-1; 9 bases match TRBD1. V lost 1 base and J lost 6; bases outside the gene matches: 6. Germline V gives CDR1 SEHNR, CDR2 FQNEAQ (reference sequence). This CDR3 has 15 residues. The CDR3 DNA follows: TGTGCCAGCAGCTTAGGACAGGGGGTTAATTCTGAAGCTTTCTTT. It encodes CASSLGQGVNSEAFF.

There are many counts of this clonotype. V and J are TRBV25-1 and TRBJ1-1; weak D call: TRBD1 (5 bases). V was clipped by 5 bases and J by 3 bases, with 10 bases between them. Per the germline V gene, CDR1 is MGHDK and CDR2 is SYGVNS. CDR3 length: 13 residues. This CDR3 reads CASSLGDYTEAFF. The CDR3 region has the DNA TGTGCCAGCAGTTTAGGGGACTACACTGAAGCTTTCTTT.

CDR3 amino acids: CSVEDRGGVLQETQYF. The CDR3 nucleotides are TGCAGCGTTGAAGATCGAGGCGGGGTCCTCCAAGAGACCCAGTACTTC. This sequence joins TRBV29-1 and TRBJ2-5; weak D call: TRBD2 (6 bases). CDR3 length: 16 amino acids. In germline, CDR1 is SQVTM, CDR2 ANQGSEA. With 0 bases removed from V and 1 base from J, the gap between germline ends came to 15 bases.

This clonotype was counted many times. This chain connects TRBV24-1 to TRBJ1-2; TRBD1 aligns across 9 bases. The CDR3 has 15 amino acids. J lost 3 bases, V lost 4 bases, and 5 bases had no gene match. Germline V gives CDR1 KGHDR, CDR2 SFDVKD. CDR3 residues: CATSDPGQGDYGYTF. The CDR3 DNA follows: TGTGCCACCAGTGACCCGGGACAGGGTGACTATGGCTACACCTTC.

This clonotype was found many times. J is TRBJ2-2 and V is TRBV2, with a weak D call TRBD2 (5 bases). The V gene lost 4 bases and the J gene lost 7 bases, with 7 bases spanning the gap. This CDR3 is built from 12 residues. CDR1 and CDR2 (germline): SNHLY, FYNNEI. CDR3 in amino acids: CASSVGDGELFF. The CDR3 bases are TGTGCCAGCAGTGTCGGGGACGGGGAGCTGTTTTTT.

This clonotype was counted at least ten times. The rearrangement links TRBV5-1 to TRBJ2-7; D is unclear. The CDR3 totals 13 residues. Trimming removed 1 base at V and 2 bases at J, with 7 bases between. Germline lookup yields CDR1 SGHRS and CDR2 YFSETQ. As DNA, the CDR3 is TGCGCCAGCAGCTTGTTTCCAGCCTACGAGCAGTACTTC. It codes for CASSLFPAYEQYF.

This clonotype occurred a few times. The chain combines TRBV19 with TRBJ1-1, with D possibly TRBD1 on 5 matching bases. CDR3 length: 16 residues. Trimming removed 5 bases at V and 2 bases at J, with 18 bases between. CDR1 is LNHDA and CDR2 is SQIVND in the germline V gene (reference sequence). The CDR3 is CASSPRDVSFNTEAFF. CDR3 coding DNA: TGTGCCAGTAGTCCTCGGGACGTCAGTTTCAACACTGAAGCTTTCTTT.

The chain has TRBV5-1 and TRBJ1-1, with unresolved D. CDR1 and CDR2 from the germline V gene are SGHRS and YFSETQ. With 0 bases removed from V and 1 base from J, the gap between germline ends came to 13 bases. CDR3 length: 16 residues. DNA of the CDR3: TGCGCCAGCAGCTTGGCCCTCGTGACGGGGAACACTGAAGCTTTCTTT. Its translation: CASSLALVTGNTEAFF.

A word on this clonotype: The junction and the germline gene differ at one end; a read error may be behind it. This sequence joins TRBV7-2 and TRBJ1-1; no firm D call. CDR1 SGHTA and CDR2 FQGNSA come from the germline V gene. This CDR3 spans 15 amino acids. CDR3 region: CASSLRGGGSTEALF. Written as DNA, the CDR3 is TGTGCCAGCAGCCTACGAGGAGGTGGAAGCACTGAAGCTCTCTTT.

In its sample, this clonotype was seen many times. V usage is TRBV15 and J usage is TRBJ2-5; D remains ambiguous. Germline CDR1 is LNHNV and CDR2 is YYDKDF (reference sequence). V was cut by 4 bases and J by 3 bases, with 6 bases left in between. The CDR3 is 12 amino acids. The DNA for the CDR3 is TGTGCCACCAGCAAAACTGAAGAGACCCAGTACTTC. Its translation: CATSKTEETQYF.

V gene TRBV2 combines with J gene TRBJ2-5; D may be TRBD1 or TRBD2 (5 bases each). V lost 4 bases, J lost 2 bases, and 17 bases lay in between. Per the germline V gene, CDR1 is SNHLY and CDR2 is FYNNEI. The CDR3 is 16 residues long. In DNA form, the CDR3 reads TGTGCCAGCAGTGCTAGATACGGGGCGACGCAAGAGACCCAGTACTTC. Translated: CASSARYGATQETQYF.